This TCR beta chain came from a study of shared clonotypes between healthy human individuals. General study findings and limits: An expected dependence of interdonor clonotype sharing on sequencing depth was noted.

With respect to this clone: No antigen is known for it.

In the naive CD8 group, cells lacked CD45RO and were positively selected for CCR7, so terminally differentiated effector memory CD45RA+ cells were left out. TCRdb's table, derived via immunoSEQ multiplex PCR, lists solely in-frame clones and lacks some. The sample records a few million clones, about 94% being singletons. Germline loops: CDR1 SGHNT, CDR2 YENEEA. This CDR3 has 12 amino acids. The V end was cut by 5 bases, the J end by 6 bases, with 11 bases between. The chain couples TRBV11-3 to TRBJ2-7, with D perhaps matching TRBD2 (7 bases). The sequence was obtained from a man aged 18 to 35 in good health. Some clones in this sample may be carry-over from other donors' samples. Sample: naive CD8+ T cells from PBMCs. CDR3 sequence reads: CASSNGGPEQYF. In nucleotides, the CDR3 is TGTGCCAGCAGCAACGGGGGGCCCGAGCAGTACTTC.